The T cell receptor (beta chain) under discussion was sequenced for a study of T cell changes during pregnancy in multiple sclerosis. Here immunoSEQ multiplex PCR was the method, and the copy in TCRdb shows in-frame clones only, minus some. The sample carries under 50,000 clones, 90% recorded once. Germline V gene data show CDR1 as LGHNA and CDR2 as YNFKEQ. Trimming at V came to 5 bases and at J to 6 bases, leaving 7 bases not matched to a gene. This CDR3 spans 14 amino acids. This TCR came from a female donor in good health, enrolled as a control in a pregnancy study. The gene calls are TRBV4-2 and TRBJ1-2; 9 bases agree with TRBD1. Here the sequenced sample was peripheral blood, taken in the first trimester of pregnancy. The CDR3 DNA is TGTGCCAGCAGCTCAACGAGGACAGGGGATGGCTACACCTTC. This gives the protein CASSSTRTGDGYTF.